Following are 11 T cell receptor beta chains from one sample sequenced in a study of blood T cell repertoires in COVID-19. Here immunoSEQ multiplex PCR was the method, and the copy in TCRdb shows in-frame clones only, minus some. The top ten hold approximately 2.4% of the sample, which has roughly 410,000 clones, around 87% seen once. Sequencing input: peripheral blood. The receptors were sampled from a woman aged 55 to 70 with COVID-19, enrolled during active disease.

This clone was counted once. Other DNA variants within this sample encode the same CDR3. The chain has TRBV5-4 and TRBJ1-2, with a possible D match to TRBD1 (5 bases). Trimming removed 4 bases at V and 5 bases at J, with 12 bases between. Looked up from germline, CDR1 is SGHNT and CDR2 is YYREEE (reference sequence). CDR3 length equals 13 residues. The CDR3 sequence: CASSLDSSYGYTF. CDR3 nucleotides: TGTGCCAGCAGCCTTGACAGTAGTTATGGCTACACCTTC.

The chain employs TRBV19 and TRBJ2-3; the D gene is possibly TRBD2 (6 bases). V lost 6 bases, J lost 1 base, and 8 bases lay in between. This CDR3 is built from 13 residues. CDR1 is LNHDA, CDR2 SQIVND, per germline (reference sequence). In DNA form, the CDR3 reads TGTGCCAGTAGACTAGCAGGCACAGATACGCAGTATTTT. As protein: CASRLAGTDTQYF.

This chain connects TRBV10-3 to TRBJ1-5; the D gene is possibly TRBD1 (6 bases). CDR3 length: 16 amino acids. Trimming pared 0 bases from V and 4 bases from J, leaving 13 bases between. CDR1 ENHRY and CDR2 SYGVKD come from the germline V gene. CDR3 amino acids: CAISESGGRINQPQHF. In nucleotides, the CDR3 is TGTGCCATCAGTGAGTCTGGGGGCCGGATTAATCAGCCCCAGCATTTT.

The V and J genes are TRBV3-1 (or the pseudogene TRBV3-2) and TRBJ1-4; unclear D gene. Germline CDR1 LGHDT, CDR2 YNNKEL (reference sequence). V lost 4 bases and J lost 8, with 11 bases in between. The CDR3 contains 13 residues. CDR3 sequence (DNA): TGTGCCAGCAGCCTTACAGTGAAAGAAAAACTGTTTTTT. Translated, it gives CASSLTVKEKLFF.

CDR3 sequence reads: CASSLGTGDSPLHF. The CDR3 DNA follows: TGTGCCAGCAGCTTGGGGACAGGGGATTCACCCCTCCACTTT. The genes are TRBV5-6 and TRBJ1-6; TRBD1 agrees at 9 bases. Germline values: CDR1 SGHDT, CDR2 YYEEEE. The V and J ends lost 0 bases and 8 bases, in that order; junction bases with no gene match: 0. The CDR3 contains 14 residues.

The chain employs TRBV2 and TRBJ1-3; 12 bases match TRBD1. The CDR3 totals 16 residues. Germline CDR1 reads SNHLY; CDR2 reads FYNNEI. V was clipped by 5 bases and J by 7 bases; unmatched bases: 9. The CDR3 protein is CASSQTGGQGANTIYF. The CDR3 coding sequence is TGTGCCAGCAGTCAAACTGGGGGACAGGGGGCTAACACCATATATTTT.

The chain links TRBV10-3 to TRBJ1-2; D perhaps matches TRBD1 (5 bases). In germline, CDR1 is ENHRY, CDR2 SYGVKD. CDR3 length: 12 amino acids. The germline V and J ends were trimmed by 8 bases and 0 bases, with 7 bases remaining between them. DNA of the CDR3: TGTGCCATCCACAGGTCTAACTATGGCTACACCTTC. Encoded protein: CAIHRSNYGYTF.

The chain links TRBV10-2 to TRBJ1-2, with 7 bases lining up with TRBD1. V lost 0 bases and J lost 3; bases outside the gene matches: 10. This CDR3 comprises 17 residues. Germline CDR1 is WSHSY and CDR2 is SAAADI. This chain's CDR3 is CASSESTTGSRYYGYTF. DNA for the CDR3: TGCGCCAGCAGTGAGTCTACGACAGGGAGCCGGTACTATGGCTACACCTTC.

V is TRBV10-3 and J is TRBJ1-3, with D tentatively TRBD1 (6 bases). The CDR3 totals 14 residues. CDR1 is ENHRY, CDR2 SYGVKD, per germline. The V gene lost 6 bases and the J gene lost 3 bases, with 12 bases spanning the gap. The CDR3 sequence is CAIRTQGSGNTIYF. The CDR3 coding sequence is TGTGCCATCAGAACACAGGGAAGTGGAAACACCATATATTTT.

The chain links TRBV6-5 to TRBJ2-1, with 10 positions matching TRBD2. The CDR3 contains 15 residues. With V trimmed by 8 bases and J by 5 bases, 9 bases remained unmatched. CDR1 MNHEY and CDR2 SVGAGI come from the germline V gene. The CDR3 loop is CASQTLAGANNEQFF. CDR3 coding DNA: TGTGCCAGCCAAACCCTAGCGGGGGCCAACAATGAGCAGTTCTTC.

This clone appeared once. The chain combines TRBV9 with TRBJ2-3; 8 nucleotides agree with TRBD2. Trimming took 4 bases from V and 1 from J; bases not matched to a gene: 5. The CDR3 runs to 15 residues. CDR1 and CDR2 (germline): SGDLS, YYNGEE. The CDR3 DNA is TGTGCCAGCAGCCCCGCGGGGGGTGGCACAGATACGCAGTATTTT. Amino acid sequence: CASSPAGGGTDTQYF.